The source of this T cell receptor beta chain is a study of vaccination and CD4 T cells after COVID-19 (dated by TCRdb to the early 2020s). Regarding the research as a whole: The convalescent cohort comprised six males and four females, including two Hispanic individuals, seven Caucasians, two Asians and one multiracial person. Participants received two doses of either the Pfizer-BioNTech BNT162b2 vaccine (n=8) or the Moderna mRNA-1273 vaccine (n=2). Post-COVID blood samples from convalescent patients were collected a median of about 110 days after diagnosis, with a range of 35 to 161 days. The time from the second vaccine dose to post-vaccine blood sampling had a median of roughly 79 days and ranged from about 14 to 241 days. For stimulating the cultures, overlapping spike peptide pools were used, derived from SARS-CoV-2 as well as from the common cold coronaviruses HCoV-NL63, HCoV-OC43 and HCoV-229E. Control cultures received a CEFX viral epitope pool as the positive control, an HIV-1 Nef peptide pool as the negative control, or no peptide. In around ten COVID-19 convalescent patients and a few infection-naive healthy vaccine recipients, the spike-specific CD4+ TCR repertoire before mRNA vaccination was compared with the repertoire after mRNA vaccination. The study at large found these results: An increase in the median number of SARS-CoV-2-reactive clonotypes from 20 to 25 after infection to roughly 36 after vaccination was observed, but the change was not found to be significant. In convalescent patients, a median around 90% of post-vaccine SARS-CoV-2-reactive clones were detected only after vaccination, suggesting vaccine-specific priming. Of the vaccine-specific clones found in convalescent patients, nearly all (304 of 307) were mono-reactive for SARS-CoV-2 spike instead of being cross-reactive with common cold coronaviruses. The study included relatively few convalescent patients and did not analyze early timepoints after natural infection.

Sample treatment or condition, as interpreted from the label and publication: roughly nine-day PBMC culture with coronavirus spike peptide pools or control peptides (ViraFEST assay). To expand antigen-specific T cells with peptide pools and then pick out the expanded clonotypes through TCR sequencing, the study relied on the ViraFEST assay. Negative nucleocapsid antibody tests before and after vaccination confirmed that the healthy vaccine recipients had no prior SARS-CoV-2 infection. Each well held 2 million or so PBMCs cultured in IMDM containing approximately 5% human AB serum and around 9.2 IU/ml IL-2, with 8.5 to 10 ug/ml peptide pools added. On days 3 and 7, half of the culture medium was replaced with fresh IL-2-containing medium. After approximately 10 days of culture, CD4+ T cells were isolated by negative selection using the EasySep CD4+ T cell isolation kit. Ficoll-Paque Plus gradient centrifugation was used to isolate PBMCs from whole blood, and the isolated PBMCs were then either used fresh or cryopreserved at -140C. Culture conditions were generally each tested in triplicate wells.

CDR1 and CDR2 are read off the germline V gene as SGHRS and YFSETQ. Inclusive of the bounding cysteine and phenylalanine, the CDR3 is 13 residues long. CDR3 DNA only is kept here, 39 bases in frame from base 1. The receptor library was made with PCR. At the Johns Hopkins FTIC core, DNA from the cultured CD4+ T cells underwent TCR sequencing with the Oncomine TCR Beta short-read assay. Genomic DNA was extracted from the cultured CD4+ T cells with the QIAamp micro DNA kit. Oncomine TCR Beta libraries from cultured CD4+ T cells were pooled with unique dual indexes and sequenced on an Illumina iSeq 100. Under the source paper's analysis protocol: Non-productive sequences were filtered out, and CDR3s that did not start with C, did not end with F or W, or were shorter than 7 amino acids were discarded. Antigen-specific clonotypes were identified using the MANAFEST web application through comparison of peptide-stimulated wells with reference and other culture wells. For a clone to be called positive, the clone needed an FDR below 0.05, an odds ratio above 5, and a productive frequency above 0.1% in at least two of three replicate wells. A clonotype counted as cross-reactive if it showed significant expansion both in the SARS-CoV-2 spike wells and in at least one common cold coronavirus spike condition. Levenshtein distances (stringdist) and unrooted phylogenetic trees (ape) in R version 3.6.1 were used to assess CDR3 homology. Using fastp trimming at Q25 and MiXCR clonotype assembly, TCRdb reanalyzed the public sequencing data and kept in-frame beta chains. Every CDR3 protein is listed once, alongside the most common genes and DNA of its rows. The V and J calls and clone size come from TCRdb's table, not from the authors' own analysis. In all, the sample holds some 23,000 distinct CDR3 sequences, and about 42% of those were seen once. The ten largest make up 19% of the sample.

A remark on this clonotype: This clone's antigen is unknown. Relative to the germline gene, one junction end is altered; a read error may explain this.

This receptor was identified in a human donor who received a COVID-19 vaccine. The sequencing here drew on CD4+ T cells from blood, cultured in vitro, taken before SARS-CoV-2 vaccination. The rearranged chain carries TRBV5-1 and TRBJ1-1; TRBD1 is perhaps the D gene, given 5 matching bases. The CDR3 region: CASSPPSGDEAYF. The base sequence is TGCGCCAGCAGCCCGCCGTCGGGGGATGAAGCTTACTTT.